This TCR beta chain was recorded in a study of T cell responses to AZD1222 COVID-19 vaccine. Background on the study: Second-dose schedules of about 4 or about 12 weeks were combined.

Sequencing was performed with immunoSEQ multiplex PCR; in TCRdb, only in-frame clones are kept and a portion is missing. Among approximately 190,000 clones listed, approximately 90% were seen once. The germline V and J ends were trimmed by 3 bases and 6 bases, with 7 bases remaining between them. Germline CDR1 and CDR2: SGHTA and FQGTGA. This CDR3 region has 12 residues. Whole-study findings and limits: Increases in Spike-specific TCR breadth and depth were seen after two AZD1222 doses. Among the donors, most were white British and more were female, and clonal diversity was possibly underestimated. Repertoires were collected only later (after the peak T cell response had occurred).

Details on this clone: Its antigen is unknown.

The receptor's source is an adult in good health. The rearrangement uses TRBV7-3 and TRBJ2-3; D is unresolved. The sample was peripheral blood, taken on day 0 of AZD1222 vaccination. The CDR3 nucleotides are TGTGCCAGCAGCTTCGCAGGCGATACGCAGTATTTT. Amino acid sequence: CASSFAGDTQYF.